This T cell receptor (beta chain) stems from a study of T cell responses to AZD1222 COVID-19 vaccine. TCRdb's copy holds only in-frame clones and misses some; the assay was immunoSEQ multiplex PCR. Of under 110,000 clones listed, over 75% are singletons. Germline loops: CDR1 MNHEY, CDR2 SVGAGI. The CDR3 runs 13 residues. Trimming at V came to 11 bases and at J to 5 bases, leaving 10 bases not matched to a gene. Study results and caveats: Dominant at 160-218 and 743-854, vaccine-associated CD4 TCRs also spanned spike. Of spike-specific TCRs, nearly half reportedly target regions left unmutated in variants.

On this clone: Its antigen is unidentified.

This TCR came from an adult in good health. This chain connects TRBV6-5 to TRBJ1-1; 8 bases are a match to TRBD1. The sequencing here drew on peripheral blood, taken on day 0 of AZD1222 vaccination. As DNA, the CDR3 is TGTGCCGCCGGAGTCCGGGACAGGACTGAAGCTTTCTTT. Its translation: CAAGVRDRTEAFF.